This T cell receptor (beta chain) is from a study of human T cells and chemical hapten exposure. TCRdb itself ran the RACE reads through MiXCR, one entry per CDR3 protein. The data show about 380,000 distinct CDR3 sequences, 5.1% seen once. Time point in this sample: pre-sensitization, week 0. As to treatment: therapeutic diphenylcyclopropenone sensitization with weekly scalp DPC. The material sequenced was whole blood, taken in connection with sensitization to the hapten diphenylcyclopropenone (DPC). The sequence was collected from a woman aged 45 to 65 with alopecia areata. Some clones in this sample may be carry-over from other donors' samples.

The CDR3 DNA sequence: TGCAGCGTTCCCGGTCGGAGCGGAGATGAAAAACTGTTTTTT. It yields the protein CSVPGRSGDEKLFF. The chain couples TRBV29-1 to TRBJ1-4, with D hard to call. The CDR3 is made up of 14 amino acids. Trimming shortened V by 5 bases and J by 6 bases, and 16 bases separated the two germline ends. CDR1 and CDR2 from the germline V gene are SQVTM and ANQGSEA.